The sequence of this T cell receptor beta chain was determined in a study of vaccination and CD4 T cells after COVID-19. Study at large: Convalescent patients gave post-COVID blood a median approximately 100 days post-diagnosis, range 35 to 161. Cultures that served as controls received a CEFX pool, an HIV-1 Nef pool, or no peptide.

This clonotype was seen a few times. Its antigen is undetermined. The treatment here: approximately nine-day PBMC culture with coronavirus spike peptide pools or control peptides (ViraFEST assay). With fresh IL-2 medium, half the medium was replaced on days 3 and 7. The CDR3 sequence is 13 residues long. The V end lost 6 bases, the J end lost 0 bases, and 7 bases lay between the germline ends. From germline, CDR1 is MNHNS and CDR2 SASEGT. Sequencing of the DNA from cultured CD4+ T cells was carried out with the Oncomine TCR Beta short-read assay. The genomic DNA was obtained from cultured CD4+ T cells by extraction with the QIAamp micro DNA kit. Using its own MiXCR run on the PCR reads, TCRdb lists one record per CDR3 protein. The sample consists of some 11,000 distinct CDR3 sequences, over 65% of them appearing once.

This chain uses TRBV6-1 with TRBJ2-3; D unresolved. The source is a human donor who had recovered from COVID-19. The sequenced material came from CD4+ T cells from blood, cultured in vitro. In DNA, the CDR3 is TGTGCCAGCAGAGCTGACAGCACAGATACGCAGTATTTT. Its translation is CASRADSTDTQYF.